This TCR beta chain was sequenced in a study of T cell responses to AZD1222 COVID-19 vaccine. Only in-frame clones appear in the TCRdb table, and some are missing; sequencing was by immunoSEQ multiplex PCR. Among over 100,000 clones listed, 80% to 90% were seen once. The material was peripheral blood, obtained on day 0 of AZD1222 vaccination. This TCR derives from an adult in good health.

The CDR3 protein is CSASMAVTGGHEQFF. CDR3 nucleotide sequence: TGCAGTGCTAGTATGGCCGTGACAGGGGGGCATGAGCAGTTCTTC. This sequence joins TRBV20-1 and TRBJ2-1; 9 nucleotides match TRBD1. Looked up from germline, CDR1 is DFQATT and CDR2 is SNEGSKA (reference sequence). The junction had 11 bases not matched to a gene; V was cut back by 3 bases and J by 8 bases. CDR3 length: 15 residues.